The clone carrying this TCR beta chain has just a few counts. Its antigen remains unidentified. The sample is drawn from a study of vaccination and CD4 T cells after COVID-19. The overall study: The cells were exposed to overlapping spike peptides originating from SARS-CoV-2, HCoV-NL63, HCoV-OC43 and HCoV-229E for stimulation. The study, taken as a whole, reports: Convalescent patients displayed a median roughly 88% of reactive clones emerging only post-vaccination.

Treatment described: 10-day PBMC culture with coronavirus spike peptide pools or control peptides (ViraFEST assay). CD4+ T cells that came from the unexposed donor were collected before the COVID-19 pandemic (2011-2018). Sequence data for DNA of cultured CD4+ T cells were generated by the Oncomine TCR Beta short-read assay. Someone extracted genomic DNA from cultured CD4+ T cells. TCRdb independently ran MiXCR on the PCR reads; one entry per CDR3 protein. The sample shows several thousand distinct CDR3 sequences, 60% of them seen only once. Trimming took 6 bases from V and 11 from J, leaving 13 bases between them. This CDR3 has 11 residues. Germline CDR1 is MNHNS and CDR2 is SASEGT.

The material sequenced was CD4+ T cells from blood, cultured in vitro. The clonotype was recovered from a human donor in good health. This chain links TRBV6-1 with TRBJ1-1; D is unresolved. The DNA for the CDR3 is TGTGCCAGCAGCCACTCCTCGGTTGCTTTCTTT. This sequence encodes CASSHSSVAFF.